The 32 T cell receptor beta chains reported below all come from one sample, sequenced in a study of T cells in women clearing cervical HPV infection. Here immunoSEQ multiplex PCR was the method, and the copy in TCRdb shows in-frame clones only, minus some. The table gives roughly 48,000 clones; the top ten clones make up around 1.5% of it. The sample taken for sequencing was blood buffy coat. The receptors originated from a woman between 18 and 75 years old with a cervical HPV16 infection that either progressed to CIN3+ or cleared (not recorded which).

Notes on this clone: Read coverage stops 3 residues before the CDR3 terminus; the germline J gene supplies the remainder. The chain recombines TRBV7-9 with TRBJ1-5; D gene uncertain. CDR3 size: 15 residues. Germline V gene lookup returns CDR1 SEHNR and CDR2 FQNEAQ (reference sequence). Trimming removed 4 bases at V and 4 bases at J, with 14 bases between. CDR3 residues: CASSSGKQWNQPQHF. CDR3 bases read: TGTGCCAGCAGCTCAGGAAAACAGTGGAATCAGCCC.

As regards this clone: The read gets to within 3 residues of the CDR3 end, and the germline J gene fills in the rest. V usage is TRBV5-6 and J usage is TRBJ2-5; tentative D call: TRBD1 (5 bases). Germline V gene lookup returns CDR1 SGHDT and CDR2 YYEEEE. The CDR3 sequence is 13 residues long. V was shortened by 0 bases and J by 4 bases, with 7 bases between the two germline ends. CDR3 DNA, as far as it was read: TGTGCCAGCAGCTTGGCCAGGGCAGAGACC. Protein sequence: CASSLARAET. The complete CDR3 protein is CASSLARAETQYF. Variable domain in full (rest from reference TRBV5-6 and TRBJ2-5): DAGVTQSPTHLIKTRGQQVTLRCSPKSGHDTVSWYQQALGQGPQFIFQYYEEEERQRGNFPDRFSGHQFPNYSSELNVNALLLGDSALYLCASSLARAETQYFGPGTRLLVL.

Worth noting for this clone: The sequence runs out 3 residues before the end of the CDR3; the remainder is reconstructed from the germline J gene. The chain combines TRBV7-9 with TRBJ1-5; D unresolved. Trimming shortened V by 7 bases and J by 6 bases, and 13 bases separated the two germline ends. The CDR3 extends over 13 amino acids. Germline CDR1 SEHNR, CDR2 FQNEAQ (reference sequence). The sequenced CDR3 bases are TGTGCCAGCACGGTCCAAACGGGTCAGCCC. This encodes CASTVQTGQP. The full CDR3 reads CASTVQTGQPQHF.

The CDR3 sequence is CSASPTGARALHF. The part of the CDR3 DNA that was read is TGCAGTGCTAGCCCCACAGGGGCACGGGCC. The V call is TRBV20-1, the J call TRBJ1-6; 7 bases fit TRBD1. The CDR3 extends 3 residues past the end of the read, so its final part is completed from the germline J gene. The CDR3 covers 13 residues. Germline CDR1 DFQATT, CDR2 SNEGSKA (reference sequence).

Remarks on this clone: Read sequence stops 3 residues before the CDR3 end, and the germline J gene provides the missing end. V gene TRBV6-2 or TRBV6-3 combines with J gene TRBJ1-1; the D is unclear. The CDR3 is 12 residues long. CDR1 MNHEY and CDR2 SVGEGT come from the germline V gene. The sequenced CDR3 bases are TGTGCCAGCAGTAACCAGGTTGCCGAA. This encodes CASSNQVAE. The entire CDR3 protein reads CASSNQVAEAFF.

As concerns this clone: The read is 3 residues too short to cover the CDR3 end, so that end is filled in from the germline J gene. The chain carries TRBV4-1 and TRBJ2-7; 9 bases align to TRBD2. V lost 4 bases, J lost 2 bases, and 6 bases stayed unmatched. The CDR3 length is 15 residues. Germline V gene lookup returns CDR1 MGHRA and CDR2 YSYEKL. Here the CDR3 reads CASSPIAGDPYEQYF. The sequenced CDR3 bases are TGCGCCAGCAGCCCAATAGCGGGGGACCCCTACGAG.

On this clone: The read falls 3 residues short of the CDR3 end, and the missing part is taken from the germline J gene. This chain links TRBV6-4 with TRBJ2-7; weak D call: TRBD1 (6 bases). The CDR3 sequence is 11 residues long. CDR1 is MRHNA and CDR2 is SNTAGT in the germline V gene. Trimming took off 10 bases at V and 3 bases at J, with 10 bases between the two ends. CDR3: CAILRGYEQYF. The CDR3 bases that were read are TGTGCCATCCTCAGGGGCTACGAG.

Remarks on this clone: One end of the junction does not line up with germline, which may come from a read error. Read sequence stops 3 residues before the CDR3 end, and the germline J gene provides the missing end. J is TRBJ2-7 and V is TRBV7-6, with D tentatively TRBD2 (6 bases). The germline gives CDR1 SGHVS, CDR2 FNYEAQ. The CDR3 runs to 14 residues. CDR3 in amino acids: CVSSTGLGSYEQYF. The CDR3 DNA, read in part, is TGTGTCAGCAGCACGGGACTCGGGTCTTACGAG.

A word on this clone: With the read ending 3 residues before the CDR3 end, the germline J gene is used to fill in that end. The chain carries TRBV20-1 and TRBJ1-2, with 9 bases fitting TRBD1. V was clipped by 2 bases and J by 4 bases; unmatched bases: 5. Germline CDR1 DFQATT, CDR2 SNEGSKA (reference sequence). The CDR3 totals 14 residues. The CDR3: CSARTLDRGYGYTF. The sequenced CDR3 bases are TGCAGTGCTAGAACTCTGGACAGGGGCTATGGC.

Comments on this clone: The CDR3 end falls 3 residues outside the read, so it is completed with the germline J gene. This chain connects TRBV20-1 to TRBJ1-2; no firm D call. V was trimmed by 4 bases and J by 4 bases, leaving 13 bases between them. This CDR3 region has 13 residues. Germline-derived CDR1 and CDR2 are DFQATT and SNEGSKA (reference sequence). Here the CDR3 reads CSATIVKGYGYTF. The CDR3 DNA, read in part, is TGCAGTGCTACAATAGTAAAGGGCTATGGC.

The CDR3 loop is CSVPSGNTGELFF. The covered CDR3 bases are TGCAGTGTGCCTAGCGGCAACACCGGGGAG. V and J are TRBV20-1 and TRBJ2-2; 7 bases align to TRBD2. The read is 3 residues too short to cover the CDR3 end, so that end is filled in from the germline J gene. Germline values: CDR1 DFQATT, CDR2 SNEGSKA (reference sequence). The junction had 4 bases not matched to a gene; V was cut back by 7 bases and J by 2 bases. The CDR3 contains 13 residues.

Of note for this clone: The read comes to an end 3 residues before the CDR3 does, leaving the germline J gene to fill in the end. The genes are TRBV5-4 and TRBJ2-4; a weak D match, TRBD2 (5 bases). The V gene lost 3 bases and the J gene lost 6 bases, with 16 bases spanning the gap. CDR1 and CDR2 from the germline V gene are SGHNT and YYREEE (reference sequence). The length of the CDR3 is 15 residues. CDR3 bases read: TGTGCCAGCAGCTCCCCTCGGGGTGAGAGAAACATT. Translating it yields CASSSPRGERNI. The whole CDR3 protein is CASSSPRGERNIQYF. Variable domain in full (rest from reference TRBV5-4 and TRBJ2-4): ETGVTQSPTHLIKTRGQQVTLRCSSQSGHNTVSWYQQALGQGPQFIFQYYREEENGRGNFPPRFSGLQFPNYSSELNVNALELDDSALYLCASSSPRGERNIQYFGAGTRLSVL.

A note on this clone: The read gets to within 3 residues of the CDR3 end, and the germline J gene fills in the rest. The rearrangement uses TRBV10-2 and TRBJ2-7, with a tentative D call TRBD2 (5 bases). V lost 8 bases to trimming and J lost 1 base, with 18 bases between them. The germline V gene encodes CDR1 WSHSY and CDR2 SAAADI. The CDR3 totals 15 residues. CDR3: CASSSGADQSYEQYF. The covered CDR3 bases are TGCGCCAGCTCCTCCGGAGCGGACCAATCCTACGAG.

Note on this clone: The sequence runs out 3 residues before the end of the CDR3; the remainder is reconstructed from the germline J gene. The V call is TRBV19, the J call TRBJ1-3; D is uncertain. Per germline, CDR1 LNHDA and CDR2 SQIVND (reference sequence). The CDR3 runs to 15 residues. The germline V and J ends were trimmed by 3 bases and 0 bases, with 9 bases remaining between them. The sequenced CDR3 bases are TGTGCCAGTAGTATCGATCAGAGCTCTGGAAACACC. Protein sequence: CASSIDQSSGNT. The CDR3 as a whole reads CASSIDQSSGNTIYF.

As concerns this clone: The read is 3 residues too short to cover the CDR3 end, so that end is filled in from the germline J gene. The V call is TRBV29-1, the J call TRBJ2-5; tentative D call: TRBD1 (6 bases). The CDR3 spans 17 residues. With 3 bases removed from V and 1 base from J, the gap between germline ends came to 21 bases. Germline CDR1 reads SQVTM; CDR2 reads ANQGSEA. The CDR3 loop reads CSVDLVNPGHIQETQYF. CDR3 DNA (partial): TGCAGCGTTGATCTAGTTAACCCGGGACATATCCAAGAGACC.

The sequenced part of the CDR3 DNA is TGTGCCAGCAGTGTCTTACCGGGACAGGGCTATGGC. It encodes CASSVLPGQGYG. The whole CDR3 region reads CASSVLPGQGYGYTF. The chain links TRBV6-4 to TRBJ1-2; 9 bases are shared with TRBD1. Read data end 3 residues before the CDR3 end; the end is taken from the germline J gene. The CDR3 runs 15 residues. The germline V gene encodes CDR1 MRHNA and CDR2 SNTAGT. Trimming at V came to 4 bases and at J to 4 bases, leaving 7 bases not matched to a gene.

Concerning this clone: Read coverage stops 3 residues before the CDR3 terminus; the germline J gene supplies the remainder. J is TRBJ1-4 and V is TRBV7-9; D possibly corresponds to TRBD1 (6 bases). V was clipped by 3 bases and J by 2 bases, with 10 bases between them. CDR3 length equals 15 residues. Germline CDR1 reads SEHNR; CDR2 reads FQNEAQ (reference sequence). The CDR3 DNA, read in part, is TGTGCCAGCAGCTTGCCAACAGGGACTAATGAAAAA. Its protein is CASSLPTGTNEK. The full CDR3 protein reads CASSLPTGTNEKLFF.

Note on this clone: Sequencing ends 3 residues short of the CDR3 end; the germline J gene provides the rest. The V and J genes are TRBV7-2 and TRBJ2-2; D gene uncertain. The ends were cut back, 3 bases at V and 3 bases at J, with 5 bases in the middle. CDR1 and CDR2 (germline): SGHTA, FQGNSA. This CDR3 comprises 13 residues. The CDR3 reads CASSFRDTGELFF. CDR3 bases read: TGTGCCAGCAGCTTTAGGGACACCGGGGAG. Full variable domain (outside the CDR3, taken from reference TRBV7-2 and TRBJ2-2): GAGVSQSPSNKVTEKGKDVELRCDPISGHTALYWYRQSLGQGLEFLIYFQGNSAPDKSGLPSDRFSAERTGGSVSTLTIQRTQQEDSAVYLCASSFRDTGELFFGEGSRLTVL.

A note on this clone: The DNA ends 3 residues before the CDR3 does, and the rest of the CDR3 is filled in from the germline J gene. This chain uses TRBV7-8 with TRBJ2-7; the match to TRBD1 covers 8 bases. Germline V lookup: CDR1 SGHVS, CDR2 FQNEAQ. The trim removed 1 base at V and 2 bases at J, leaving 1 base unmatched. There are 14 residues in the CDR3. The CDR3 DNA, read in part, is TGTGCCAGCAGCTTAGTACAGGGGGCCTACGAG. It translates to CASSLVQGAYE. The complete CDR3 sequence is CASSLVQGAYEQYF.

Worth noting for this clone: The read halts 3 residues ahead of the CDR3 end, with the missing end drawn from the germline J gene. The genes are TRBV7-9 and TRBJ2-7, with D tentatively TRBD2 (7 bases). The CDR3 runs to 14 residues. The V end lost 6 bases, the J end lost 3 bases, and 15 bases lay between the germline ends. The germline gives CDR1 SEHNR, CDR2 FQNEAQ (reference sequence). CDR3 DNA, as far as it was read: TGTGCCAGCAGTTTCGGACTAGGGGGCTACGAG. Amino acids: CASSFGLGGYE. From start to end, the CDR3 is CASSFGLGGYEQYF.

In the case of this clone: The CDR3 end is not reached by the read, which stops 3 residues before it; the germline J gene fills it in. The chain combines TRBV7-8 with TRBJ1-2; possibly TRBD1 for D (5 bases). The CDR3 is 15 amino acids. The germline gives CDR1 SGHVS, CDR2 FQNEAQ. The CDR3: CASSLPPGGETGYTF. CDR3 DNA (partial): TGTGCCAGCAGCTTACCCCCGGGGGGTGAGACGGGC. The complete variable domain, with remaining parts taken from reference TRBV7-8 and TRBJ1-2, reads GAGVSQSPRYKVAKRGQDVALRCDPISGHVSLFWYQQALGQGPEFLTYFQNEAQLDKSGLPSDRFFAERPEGSVSTLKIQRTQQEDSAVYLCASSLPPGGETGYTFGSGTRLTVV.

With respect to this clone: The CDR3 end lies 3 residues beyond the end of the read and is filled in from the germline J gene. This chain joins TRBV6-2 or TRBV6-3 and TRBJ2-1; 7 nucleotides agree with TRBD2. With 0 bases clipped from V and 4 bases from J, the junction kept 9 bases outside the gene matches. Per the germline V gene, CDR1 is MNHEY and CDR2 is SVGEGT. The CDR3 runs 17 residues. The CDR3 spells CASSYSPGGGLYNEQFF. Partial CDR3 DNA: TGTGCCAGCAGTTACTCGCCGGGCGGGGGACTGTACAATGAG.

Concerning this clone: The read terminates 3 residues ahead of where the CDR3 ends, so the germline J gene completes it. The V call is TRBV7-8, the J call TRBJ1-5; a possible D gene is TRBD1 (5 bases). Trimming removed 0 bases at V and 0 bases at J, with 12 bases between. The CDR3 is 17 residues long. CDR1 SGHVS and CDR2 FQNEAQ come from the germline V gene. Partial CDR3 DNA: TGTGCCAGCAGCTTAGCGGCCCGGGGGGATAGCAATCAGCCC. This encodes CASSLAARGDSNQP. The CDR3 in its entirety is CASSLAARGDSNQPQHF.

With respect to this clone: The read halts 3 residues ahead of the CDR3 end, with the missing end drawn from the germline J gene. The chain uses TRBV5-1 and TRBJ2-2, with TRBD2 matching 7 bases. The germline CDR1 and CDR2 sequences are SGHRS and YFSETQ. The CDR3 consists of 17 residues. V gave up 2 bases and J gave up 2 bases; unmatched junction bases: 9. CDR3 in amino acids: CASSFRAGAPNTGELFF. CDR3 bases read: TGCGCCAGCAGCTTTAGGGCGGGAGCGCCAAACACCGGGGAG.

Concerning this clone: The DNA ends 3 residues before the CDR3 does, and the rest of the CDR3 is filled in from the germline J gene. This chain connects TRBV20-1 to TRBJ1-5, with D hard to call. CDR1 and CDR2 from the germline V gene are DFQATT and SNEGSKA (reference sequence). CDR3 length: 14 residues. V dropped 0 bases and J dropped 5 bases, with 11 bases sitting between them. The CDR3 bases that were read are TGCAGTGCTAGAGATGCAGGCACCTATCAGCCC. It yields the protein CSARDAGTYQP. The whole CDR3 sequence reads CSARDAGTYQPQHF.

In the case of this clone: Read sequence stops 3 residues before the CDR3 end, and the germline J gene provides the missing end. J is TRBJ2-3 and V is TRBV12-3 or TRBV12-4; D remains unclear. V dropped 2 bases and J dropped 7 bases, with 13 bases sitting between them. The CDR3 loop spans 14 amino acids. CDR3 amino acids: CASSLLGPMNTQYF. The covered CDR3 bases are TGTGCCAGCAGTTTACTTGGCCCCATGAATACG.

Comment on this clone: With the read ending 3 residues before the CDR3 end, the germline J gene is used to fill in that end. This chain uses TRBV28 with TRBJ2-3; 11 bases line up with TRBD2. The CDR3 covers 15 residues. Trimming took 4 bases from V and 1 from J; bases not matched to a gene: 1. Germline loops: CDR1 MDHEN, CDR2 SYDVKM. The covered CDR3 bases are TGTGCCAGCAGTTCACTAGCGGGGGGCACAGATACG. Translation gives CASSSLAGGTDT. The whole CDR3 is CASSSLAGGTDTQYF.

Concerning this clone itself: Read sequence stops 3 residues before the CDR3 end, and the germline J gene provides the missing end. The rearrangement links TRBV18 to TRBJ2-6; D is uncertain. The germline gives CDR1 KGHSH, CDR2 LQKENI. The CDR3 runs 16 residues. Between the trimmed V and J ends, which lost 2 bases and 2 bases, there was a span of 10 bases. The CDR3 bases that were read are TGTGCCAGCTCACCAACAATTAAAGCTGGGGCCAACGTC. Encoded protein: CASSPTIKAGANV. The complete CDR3 reads CASSPTIKAGANVLTF.

As regards this clone: The CDR3 goes on 3 residues after the read ends, and that part is filled in from the germline J gene. The chain joins TRBV2 to TRBJ1-5, with 8 bases aligning to TRBD1. With V trimmed by 5 bases and J by 0 bases, 3 bases remained unmatched. The CDR3 sequence is 15 residues long. Germline CDR1 is SNHLY and CDR2 is FYNNEI. Incomplete CDR3 DNA: TGTGCCAGCAGTCTGACAGGGGATAGCAATCAGCCC. It specifies CASSLTGDSNQP. The entire CDR3 protein reads CASSLTGDSNQPQHF.

As to this clone: Coverage ceases 3 residues before the CDR3 finishes, and the germline J gene fills in the end. The chain employs TRBV28 and TRBJ2-3, with TRBD2 identical over 10 bases. V shed 5 bases, J shed 3 bases, and the junction held 8 bases outside the gene matches. The CDR3 is made up of 16 amino acids. Germline V gene sequence: CDR1 MDHEN, CDR2 SYDVKM. The covered CDR3 bases are TGTGCCAGCAGTCAACCCGGGACTAGCGTTACAGATACG. This encodes CASSQPGTSVTDT. The whole CDR3 protein is CASSQPGTSVTDTQYF.

Here the CDR3 reads CSARVPGSSYEQYF. The sequenced part of the CDR3 DNA is TGCAGTGCTAGGGTCCCAGGAAGCTCCTACGAG. The rearrangement joins TRBV20-1 to TRBJ2-7; no clear D gene. From the germline J gene comes the end of the CDR3, since the read stops 3 residues before it. Germline V CDR1 and CDR2: DFQATT, SNEGSKA (reference sequence). The length of the CDR3 is 14 residues. V lost 3 bases and J lost 0, with 12 bases in between.

With respect to this clone: Read data end 3 residues before the CDR3 end; the end is taken from the germline J gene. The J gene is TRBJ2-3, the V gene TRBV18, with 12 bases identical to TRBD2. V gave up 6 bases and J gave up 1 base; unmatched junction bases: 5. Per the germline V gene, CDR1 is KGHSH and CDR2 is LQKENI. This CDR3 contains 16 residues. The CDR3 protein is CASSPRTSGGTDTQYF. The sequenced CDR3 bases are TGTGCCAGCTCCCCGAGGACTAGCGGGGGCACAGATACG.